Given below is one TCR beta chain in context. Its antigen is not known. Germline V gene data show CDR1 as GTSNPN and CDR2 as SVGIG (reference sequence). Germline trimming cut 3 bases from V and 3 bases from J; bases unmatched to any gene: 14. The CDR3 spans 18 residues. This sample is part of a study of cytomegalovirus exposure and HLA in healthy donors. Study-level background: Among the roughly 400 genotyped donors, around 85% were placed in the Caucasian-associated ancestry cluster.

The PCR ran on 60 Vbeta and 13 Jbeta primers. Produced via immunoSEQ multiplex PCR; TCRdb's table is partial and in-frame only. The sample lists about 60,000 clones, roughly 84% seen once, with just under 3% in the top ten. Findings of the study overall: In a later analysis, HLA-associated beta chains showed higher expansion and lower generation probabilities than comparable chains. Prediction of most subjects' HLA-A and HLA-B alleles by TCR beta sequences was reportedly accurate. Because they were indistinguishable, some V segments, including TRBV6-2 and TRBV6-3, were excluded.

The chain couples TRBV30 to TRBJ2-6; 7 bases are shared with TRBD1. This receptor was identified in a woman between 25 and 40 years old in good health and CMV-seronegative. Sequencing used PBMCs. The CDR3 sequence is CAWRGDRELVFGANVLTF. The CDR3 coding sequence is TGTGCCTGGAGGGGCGACAGGGAATTAGTCTTTGGGGCCAACGTCCTGACTTTC. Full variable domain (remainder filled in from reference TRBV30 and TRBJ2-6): SQTIHQWPATLVQPVGSPLSLECTVEGTSNPNLYWYRQAAGRGLQLLFYSVGIGQISSEVPQNLSASRPQDRQFILSSKKLLLSDSGFYLCAWRGDRELVFGANVLTFGAGSRLTVL.